This record covers a single T cell receptor (beta chain). Its antigen is still unknown. This sample was included in a study of cytomegalovirus exposure and HLA in healthy donors. CDR3 length: 12 amino acids. Deletions cut 4 bases from V and 5 bases from J, with 7 bases between. Germline V CDR1 and CDR2: SGHRS, YFSETQ. Study observations and caveats: Later analysis demonstrated an association between a missense DCLRE1C variant and TCR beta V- and J-gene trimming.

In the PCR, 60 Vbeta and 13 Jbeta primers were used. This table comes from immunoSEQ multiplex PCR, and its TCRdb copy is limited to in-frame clones, with some not included. The sample gives 150,000 or so clones, 70% to 85% of which show up once; about 1.5% is in the top ten. The source material was PBMCs. The chain employs TRBV5-1 and TRBJ2-1; D uncertain. This clonotype was obtained from a man aged 25-40 years in good health and CMV-seropositive. The CDR3 spells CASSPVDNEQFF. The CDR3 nucleotides are TGCGCCAGCAGCCCGGTAGACAATGAGCAGTTCTTC.